Below, 3 T cell receptor beta chains from the same sample are listed, as sequenced in a study of blood T cell repertoires in COVID-19. Clones were read by immunoSEQ multiplex PCR, and TCRdb kept only the in-frame ones, dropping some. The sample yields fewer than 250,000 clones, approximately 80% seen once. What was sequenced was peripheral blood. The receptor set was obtained from a woman at least 80 years old with acute or convalescent COVID-19.

Comments on this clone: The identical CDR3 is also encoded by other nucleotide sequences in the sample. The chain joins TRBV5-8 to TRBJ2-5; D is possibly TRBD2 (6 bases). Per the germline V gene, CDR1 is SGHTS and CDR2 is YDEGEE. V was shortened by 1 base and J by 5 bases, with 9 bases between the two germline ends. This CDR3 contains 13 residues. The CDR3 is CASSLQGGETQYF. In nucleotides, the CDR3 is TGTGCCAGCAGCTTGCAAGGAGGGGAGACCCAGTACTTC. The full variable domain, with the rest looked up from reference TRBV5-8 and TRBJ2-5, is EAGVTQSPTHLIKTRGQQATLRCSPISGHTSVYWYQQALGLGLQFLLWYDEGEERNRGNFPPRFSGRQFPNYSSELNVNALELEDSALYLCASSLQGGETQYFGPGTRLLVL.

This chain connects TRBV7-8 to TRBJ2-7, with 12 bases fitting TRBD2. CDR1 SGHVS and CDR2 FQNEAQ come from the germline V gene. This CDR3 is 16 amino acids long. The trim removed 0 bases at V and 6 bases at J, leaving 6 bases unmatched. In DNA, the CDR3 is TGTGCCAGCAGCTTAGCCGGGACTAGCGGGTTCCCCGAGCAGTACTTC. Its protein is CASSLAGTSGFPEQYF.

The V call is TRBV3-1 (or the pseudogene TRBV3-2), the J call TRBJ1-4; D remains unclear. The CDR3 runs to 14 residues. Germline V lookup: CDR1 LGHDT, CDR2 YNNKEL (reference sequence). V was pared by 0 bases and J by 5 bases, with 7 bases between. The chain's CDR3 is CASSQERGNEKLFF. For the CDR3, the DNA is TGTGCCAGCAGCCAAGAGAGAGGGAATGAAAAACTGTTTTTT.